The 26 T cell receptor beta chains reported below all come from one sample, sequenced in a study of long-term antiretroviral therapy in people with HIV. Sequencing relied on immunoSEQ assay v3.0, run at survey level. Clones were sequenced by immunoSEQ multiplex PCR, and TCRdb holds only the in-frame ones, with some missing. The data contain 30,000 to 35,000 clones, roughly 85% of them singletons. The sample in question was unsorted PBMCs, obtained 0.8 years before starting antiretroviral therapy. Every receptor here comes from a man aged 18 to 30 with HIV.

The V and J genes are TRBV9 and TRBJ1-4; maybe TRBD1 (5 bases). CDR1 is SGDLS, CDR2 YYNGEE, per germline. The CDR3 totals 14 residues. The V end was cut by 4 bases, the J end by 5 bases, with 12 bases between. DNA for the CDR3: TGTGCCAGCAGCCGCGGGACGGAGAATGAAAAACTGTTTTTT. It specifies CASSRGTENEKLFF.

The CDR3: CASSIIHTEAFF. CDR3 in DNA: TGTGCCAGCAGCATTATCCACACTGAAGCTTTCTTT. This chain joins TRBV28 and TRBJ1-1; no definite D call. CDR1 is MDHEN, CDR2 SYDVKM, per germline. This CDR3 spans 12 amino acids. Trimming took off 6 bases at V and 3 bases at J, with 8 bases between the two ends. The full variable domain, completed using reference TRBV28 and TRBJ1-1, is DVKVTQSSRYLVKRTGEKVFLECVQDMDHENMFWYRQDPGLGLRLIYFSYDVKMKEKGDIPEGYSVSREKKERFSLILESASTNQTSMYLCASSIIHTEAFFGQGTRLTVV.

The rearrangement links TRBV6-5 to TRBJ1-4; D gene unclear. The CDR3 sequence is 15 residues long. The germline CDR1 and CDR2 sequences are MNHEY and SVGAGI. The germline V and J ends were trimmed by 4 bases and 0 bases, with 9 bases remaining between them. The CDR3 is CASSSFRSTNEKLFF. CDR3 sequence (DNA): TGTGCCAGCAGTTCCTTTCGATCAACTAATGAAAAACTGTTTTTT.

The rearrangement links TRBV21-1 to TRBJ1-5. TRBV21-1 is a known pseudogene. CDR3 length: 15 amino acids. The CDR3 DNA follows: TGTGCCAGCAGCAAATCCAGGAGGGAGGATCAGCCCCAGCATTTT. Translating gives CASSKSRREDQPQHF.

CDR3 loop: CAWSARGSLAIPEEKDTQYF. The CDR3 bases are TGTGCCTGGAGTGCACGGGGAAGCCTAGCGATACCCGAGGAGAAAGATACGCAGTATTTT. V and J are TRBV30 and TRBJ2-3; the D gene is possibly TRBD2 (6 bases). Germline assignment: CDR1 GTSNPN and CDR2 SVGIG (reference sequence). The CDR3 is 20 residues long. The V end was cut by 1 base, the J end by 5 bases, with 31 bases between. The entire variable domain, with the rest obtained from reference TRBV30 and TRBJ2-3, is as follows: SQTIHQWPATLVQPVGSPLSLECTVEGTSNPNLYWYRQAAGRGLQLLFYSVGIGQISSEVPQNLSASRPQDRQFILSSKKLLLSDSGFYLCAWSARGSLAIPEEKDTQYFGPGTRLTVL.

This sequence joins TRBV7-6 and TRBJ1-1, with TRBD1 as a possible D gene (5 bases). In germline, CDR1 is SGHVS, CDR2 FNYEAQ. V was pared by 5 bases and J by 5 bases, with 12 bases between. There are 13 residues in the CDR3. The CDR3 reads CASSPGSGTEAFF. The DNA for the CDR3 is TGTGCCAGCAGCCCAGGGAGTGGGACTGAAGCTTTCTTT.

This clone was detected once. The chain joins TRBV5-1 to TRBJ2-5, with a tentative D call TRBD2 (5 bases). V was trimmed by 0 bases and J by 2 bases, leaving 11 bases between them. From germline, CDR1 is SGHRS and CDR2 YFSETQ. This CDR3 has 15 residues. The DNA of the CDR3 is TGCGCCAGCAGCTTGGCACCGGGAACTCAAGAGACCCAGTACTTC. Amino acids: CASSLAPGTQETQYF.

In this sample, this clone turned up a few times. V and J are TRBV4-3 and TRBJ1-2; TRBD1 matches 7 bases. Germline V lookup: CDR1 LGHNA, CDR2 YSLEER. This CDR3 spans 16 amino acids. The J segment lost 8 bases and the V segment lost 2 bases, leaving 14 bases of the junction unmatched. As DNA, the CDR3 is TGCGCCAGCAGCCAACTCTACGGACAGGAGGTTGGGGGCTACACCTTC. It specifies CASSQLYGQEVGGYTF.

The chain combines TRBV5-1 with TRBJ1-4; possibly TRBD1 for D (5 bases). In germline, CDR1 is SGHRS, CDR2 YFSETQ. The V end lost 10 bases, the J end lost 2 bases, and 15 bases lay between the germline ends. The CDR3 has 14 residues. Here the CDR3 reads CASRPEGTNEKLFF. Here the CDR3 DNA reads TGCGCCTCCCGACCGGAGGGGACTAATGAAAAACTGTTTTTT.

V is TRBV18 and J is TRBJ1-6; no clear D. Germline CDR1 reads KGHSH; CDR2 reads LQKENI. The CDR3 totals 15 residues. V was clipped by 4 bases and J by 2 bases, with 9 bases between them. CDR3 residues: CASSRMGTYNSPLHF. DNA for the CDR3: TGTGCCAGCTCACGGATGGGGACCTATAATTCACCCCTCCACTTT.

V is TRBV13 and J is TRBJ1-5, with 7 bases identical to TRBD1. The J segment lost 2 bases and the V segment lost 0 bases, leaving 1 base of the junction unmatched. There are 15 residues in the CDR3. Per the germline V gene, CDR1 is PRHDT and CDR2 is FYEKMQ (reference sequence). CDR3 sequence reads: CASSLGDRGNQPQHF. For the CDR3, the DNA is TGTGCCAGCAGCTTAGGTGACAGGGGCAATCAGCCCCAGCATTTT.

This clone was detected once. The V and J genes are TRBV9 and TRBJ1-1, with 7 bases aligning to TRBD1. The CDR3 has 18 residues. With 4 bases clipped from V and 0 bases from J, the junction kept 15 bases outside the gene matches. CDR1 is SGDLS, CDR2 YYNGEE, per germline. The CDR3 nucleotides are TGTGCCAGCAGCTTGACCACCGGGACAGACGGCATGAACACTGAAGCTTTCTTT. This encodes CASSLTTGTDGMNTEAFF. Based on the CDR3 plus reference TRBV9 and TRBJ1-1, the full variable domain is DSGVTQTPKHLITATGQRVTLRCSPRSGDLSVYWYQQSLDQGLQFLIQYYNGEERAKGNILERFSAQQFPDLHSELNLSSLELGDSALYFCASSLTTGTDGMNTEAFFGQGTRLTVV.

This chain joins TRBV6-6 and TRBJ1-4; 11 nucleotides line up with TRBD1. J was trimmed by 5 bases and V by 6 bases; bases with no gene match: 8. The CDR3 has 16 amino acids. Per the germline V gene, CDR1 is MNHNY and CDR2 is SVGAGI (reference sequence). CDR3 residues: CASRGWTGGLNEKLFF. CDR3 sequence (DNA): TGTGCCAGCAGAGGATGGACAGGGGGCCTCAATGAAAAACTGTTTTTT.

The V gene is TRBV4-3, the J gene TRBJ1-1; D not resolved. Germline V gives CDR1 LGHNA, CDR2 YSLEER. This CDR3 spans 13 amino acids. V gave up 2 bases and J gave up 1 base, with 5 bases separating them. The CDR3 loop reads CASSQRENTEAFF. The CDR3 nucleotides are TGCGCCAGCAGCCAACGGGAGAACACTGAAGCTTTCTTT.

The rearrangement uses TRBV6-5 and TRBJ1-5; possible D gene TRBD1, 5 bases. Germline loops: CDR1 MNHEY, CDR2 SVGAGI. This CDR3 has 13 residues. Trimming cost V 0 bases and J 10 bases, with 10 bases left between them. The CDR3 DNA reads as TGTGCCAGCAGTTACTCGGACGGGGGTCCCCAGCATTTT. Amino acid sequence: CASSYSDGGPQHF.

The genes are TRBV12-5 and TRBJ2-5, with 11 bases fitting TRBD1. Looked up from germline, CDR1 is LGHNT and CDR2 is FRNRAP. V shed 0 bases, J shed 3 bases, and the junction held 6 bases outside the gene matches. The CDR3 has 17 residues. The CDR3 protein is CASGLVGAGQGEETQYF. CDR3 DNA sequence: TGTGCTAGTGGTTTGGTTGGGGCGGGACAGGGGGAAGAGACCCAGTACTTC. Full variable domain (missing parts from reference TRBV12-5 and TRBJ2-5): DARVTQTPRHKVTEMGQEVTMRCQPILGHNTVFWYRQTMMQGLELLAYFRNRAPLDDSGMPKDRFSAEMPDATLATLKIQPSEPRDSAVYFCASGLVGAGQGEETQYFGPGTRLLVL.

V gene TRBV12-5 combines with J gene TRBJ2-1, with 11 bases that match TRBD2. The CDR3 covers 15 residues. The V gene end was trimmed by 1 base and the J gene end by 6 bases; junction bases not matched to a gene: 2. Per the germline V gene, CDR1 is LGHNT and CDR2 is FRNRAP. CDR3 region: CASGLASGGTNEQFF. The CDR3 DNA follows: TGTGCTAGTGGTTTGGCTAGCGGGGGGACCAATGAGCAGTTCTTC.

The J gene is TRBJ1-1, the V gene TRBV18; possible D gene TRBD1, 5 bases. Trimming took 3 bases from V and 12 from J, leaving 14 bases between them. Germline V gives CDR1 KGHSH, CDR2 LQKENI. The CDR3 runs 12 residues. The CDR3 protein is CASSPMGEVTFF. The CDR3 coding sequence is TGTGCCAGCTCACCCATGGGGGAAGTAACTTTCTTT.

V is TRBV19 and J is TRBJ1-1, with D possibly matching TRBD1 (6 bases). The V end lost 2 bases, the J end lost 3 bases, and 13 bases lay between the germline ends. Germline-derived CDR1 and CDR2 are LNHDA and SQIVND (reference sequence). The CDR3 contains 15 residues. The CDR3 loop reads CASSIQGTGDTEAFF. Written as DNA, the CDR3 is TGTGCCAGTAGTATACAGGGGACGGGTGACACTGAAGCTTTCTTT. The variable domain in full, completed from reference TRBV19 and TRBJ1-1, reads DGGITQSPKYLFRKEGQNVTLSCEQNLNHDAMYWYRQDPGQGLRLIYYSQIVNDFQKGDIAEGYSVSREKKESFPLTVTSAQKNPTAFYLCASSIQGTGDTEAFFGQGTRLTVV.

The V and J genes are TRBV4-3 and TRBJ2-7, with 9 bases identical to TRBD1. The trim removed 0 bases at V and 7 bases at J, leaving 7 bases unmatched. This CDR3 is built from 15 residues. The germline V gene encodes CDR1 LGHNA and CDR2 YSLEER. The CDR3 sequence is CASSQDRDREREQYF. The CDR3, as DNA: TGCGCCAGCAGCCAAGACCGGGACAGGGAAAGGGAGCAGTACTTC.

The rearrangement uses TRBV10-2 and TRBJ2-4; tentatively, D is TRBD1 (6 bases). V shed 2 bases and J shed 2 bases, with 10 bases lying between them. CDR1 is WSHSY, CDR2 SAAADI, per germline. The CDR3 has 15 residues. The DNA for the CDR3 is TGCGCCAGCAGTGAGACAGGGCAAACCAAAAACATTCAGTACTTC. Protein product: CASSETGQTKNIQYF.

The V call is TRBV27, the J call TRBJ2-2; 8 bases map to TRBD1. The V and J ends lost 3 bases and 4 bases, in that order; junction bases with no gene match: 7. Per the germline V gene, CDR1 is MNHEY and CDR2 is SMNVEV (reference sequence). The CDR3 runs 16 residues. CDR3: CASSLSGQALTGELFF. Written as DNA, the CDR3 is TGTGCCAGCAGTTTGTCGGGACAGGCACTCACCGGGGAGCTGTTTTTT.

The chain carries TRBV7-2 and TRBJ1-2; D is possibly TRBD1 (5 bases). Germline lookup yields CDR1 SGHTA and CDR2 FQGNSA. This CDR3 is built from 17 residues. Trimming stripped 2 bases from V and 3 bases from J, with 19 bases between. CDR3 sequence: CASSLTREITSDYGYTF. CDR3 bases: TGTGCCAGCAGCTTAACCAGGGAAATTACTTCCGACTATGGCTACACCTTC. Based on the CDR3 plus reference TRBV7-2 and TRBJ1-2, the full variable domain is GAGVSQSPSNKVTEKGKDVELRCDPISGHTALYWYRQSLGQGLEFLIYFQGNSAPDKSGLPSDRFSAERTGGSVSTLTIQRTQQEDSAVYLCASSLTREITSDYGYTFGSGTRLTVV.

The rearrangement uses TRBV7-2 and TRBJ2-3; TRBD1 agrees at 9 bases. This CDR3 has 17 residues. J gave up 2 bases and V 5 bases, and 11 bases lay outside the gene matches. From germline, CDR1 is SGHTA and CDR2 FQGNSA. In DNA, the CDR3 is TGTGCCAGCAGCCCGTACCGTGGGACAGGGACCACAGATACGCAGTATTTT. Translating gives CASSPYRGTGTTDTQYF. Filled out from reference TRBV7-2 and TRBJ2-3, the complete variable domain reads GAGVSQSPSNKVTEKGKDVELRCDPISGHTALYWYRQSLGQGLEFLIYFQGNSAPDKSGLPSDRFSAERTGGSVSTLTIQRTQQEDSAVYLCASSPYRGTGTTDTQYFGPGTRLTVL.

The V call is TRBV11-1, the J call TRBJ2-1; possible D gene TRBD2, 6 bases. The CDR3 has 13 residues. With 5 bases removed from V and 4 bases from J, the gap between germline ends came to 9 bases. CDR1 and CDR2 from the germline V gene are SGHAT and FQDESV (reference sequence). The CDR3 spells CASSLGLYNEQFF. In DNA form, the CDR3 reads TGTGCCAGCAGCCTAGGACTATACAATGAGCAGTTCTTC.

J is TRBJ1-1 and V is TRBV7-9; D is possibly TRBD1 (5 bases). Trimming took 5 bases from V and 5 from J, leaving 12 bases between them. The CDR3 runs to 13 residues. CDR1 is SEHNR, CDR2 FQNEAQ, per germline (reference sequence). CDR3 coding DNA: TGTGCCAGCAGCCGAGGACGGGGGACTGAAGCTTTCTTT. Protein sequence: CASSRGRGTEAFF.